A selection of T cell receptor beta chains follows, all from one sample in a study of shared clonotypes between healthy human individuals. The protocol was immunoSEQ multiplex PCR, while the TCRdb copy is restricted to in-frame clones and leaves out a portion. The profile shows about 1 million clones, about 70% of them singletons. The material sequenced was memory CD4+ T cells sorted from blood. The source of these receptors is a man aged 18 to 30 in good health. Each CDR3 is given without its conserved first and last residue. The order of the fields is V gene, J gene, CDR3 protein.

TRBV10-3	TRBJ1-3	AISESMGRGNTIY
TRBV6-5	-	ASSYSKTRGEQY
TRBV5-3	TRBJ2-4	ARSLVWGRRENIQY
TRBV2	TRBJ2-4	ASSEGFAKNIQY
TRBV5-4	TRBJ2-1	ASSTLQGDVNEQF
TRBV6-1	TRBJ2-2	ASNRGAQIGELF
TRBV18	TRBJ1-2	ASSPLTNSAAIDGYT
TRBV12-5	TRBJ2-5	ASGTTTLSGAHQETQY
TRBV30	TRBJ2-5	AWMLKGQGFAETQY
TRBV7-9	TRBJ2-1	ASSSRGRGGSYNEQF
TRBV5-8	TRBJ1-3	ASSSLWGPASSGNTIY
TRBV5-1	TRBJ2-5	ASRGGSSWETQY
TRBV6-1	TRBJ2-4	ASSEGQGGDIQY
TRBV21-1	TRBJ2-7	ASREGGRSCNIVGTGNWVYEQY
TRBV19	TRBJ2-7	ASSPGTSGAYEQY
TRBV7-6	TRBJ2-3	ASSPLGSGGTTDTQY
TRBV6-5	TRBJ2-1	ATQGYNEQF
TRBV14	TRBJ1-6	ASSQDGGYSPLH
TRBV5-1	TRBJ2-4	ASSLAGENIQY
TRBV15	TRBJ2-1	ATRQAGIEYNEQF
TRBV30	TRBJ1-2	AWSVGGTLGGYT
TRBV5-1	TRBJ1-2	ASTFGAGSDYGYT
TRBV30	TRBJ1-1	AWRGTGYTEAF
TRBV7-8	TRBJ2-7	ASSLAAQVGIYEQY
TRBV19	TRBJ1-1	ASSPNRQGRAF
TRBV19	TRBJ2-6	ASSIGSGRSGANVLT
TRBV5-1	TRBJ2-7	ASSLRGEQY
TRBV6-6	TRBJ1-6	ASSYTRQGGRSLH
TRBV7-2	TRBJ2-7	ASSQGTGRPREQY
TRBV5-4	TRBJ2-1	ASSGRATAYNEQF
TRBV30	TRBJ1-5	AWSVGRVRQPQH
TRBV5-4	TRBJ1-1	ASSQFTGTGTEAF
TRBV28	TRBJ2-7	ASETLRGYDGGEQY
TRBV27	TRBJ1-5	ASKPGRGSYGNQPQH
TRBV6-4	TRBJ2-2	ASSEGGTGELF
TRBV4-2	TRBJ2-5	ASSPMGDQETQY
TRBV1	TRBJ2-5	TSRYQETQY